What follows is one T cell receptor (beta chain) and its context. Its antigen is unknown. The record originates from a study of CD8 T cells in Susac syndrome. Study-wide context: The Susac syndrome patients that were sequenced included roughly six with active disease and under ten in remission.

RNA totalling roughly 0.5 to 1 ug underwent reverse transcription with random hexamers. MiXCR, applied by TCRdb to the immunoSEQ multiplex PCR reads, yields one record per CDR3 protein. The table has approximately 190,000 distinct CDR3 sequences, 95% seen once. CDR3 length: 14 residues. The V end was cut by 2 bases, the J end by 4 bases, with 9 bases between. CDR1 and CDR2 (germline): SGHRS, YFSETQ. Study-level points and caveats: Regarding the TCR sequencing and HLA analysis, the study admitted that a relatively small number of individuals were involved. Total CD8+ repertoires held approximately 15 Susac-specific public clones, while CD8+ TEMRA repertoires held five or six.

The clonotype comes from a human donor with Susac syndrome. The specimen sequenced was CD8+ T cells from PBMCs. The J gene is TRBJ2-2, the V gene TRBV5-1, with D uncertain. CDR3 nucleotide sequence: TGCGCCAGCAGCTTCGATTGGGTCACCGGGGAGCTGTTTTTT. Translating gives CASSFDWVTGELFF.